The 5 T cell receptor beta chains below were found in one sample sequenced in a study of control samples from healthy donors and cancer patients. Produced via immunoSEQ multiplex PCR; TCRdb's table is partial and in-frame only. The sample gives 100,000 to 150,000 clones, 80% to 95% of which show up once; 2.1% is in the top ten. The sequenced sample was blood. Source of these receptors: a woman aged 50 to 60 in good health.

V usage is TRBV5-8 and J usage is TRBJ1-2; D ambiguous. Germline-derived CDR1 and CDR2 are SGHTS and YDEGEE. This CDR3 contains 15 residues. V lost 4 bases and J 8 bases, leaving 21 bases between the germline ends. CDR3 loop: CASSQRLDPAPGYTF. For the CDR3, the DNA is TGTGCCAGCAGCCAACGACTCGACCCGGCCCCGGGCTACACCTTC.

This rearrangement joins TRBV5-6 to TRBJ1-3; the D gene is possibly TRBD1 (5 bases). Trimming cost V 3 bases and J 0 bases, with 13 bases left between them. CDR3 length: 16 residues. The germline gives CDR1 SGHDT, CDR2 YYEEEE. This chain's CDR3 is CASSSGPVLSGNTIYF. CDR3 DNA: TGTGCCAGCAGCTCGGGACCGGTCCTCTCTGGAAACACCATATATTTT.

V is TRBV6-5 and J is TRBJ2-7; 8 positions agree with TRBD2. This CDR3 has 15 amino acids. Germline V gives CDR1 MNHEY, CDR2 SVGAGI. V lost 5 bases and J lost 5; bases outside the gene matches: 11. Here the CDR3 DNA reads TGTGCCAGCAGTAGAGCACTAGCGGACAAGGACGAGCAGTACTTC. Amino acids: CASSRALADKDEQYF.

The chain is built from TRBV12-5 and TRBJ2-2; D gene uncertain. CDR1 is LGHNT, CDR2 FRNRAP, per germline. V lost 6 bases to trimming and J lost 0 bases, with 8 bases between them. The CDR3 has 14 amino acids. The CDR3 nucleotides read TGTGCTAGTGGGGTGGCCACGAACACCGGGGAGCTGTTTTTT. This sequence encodes CASGVATNTGELFF.

The J gene is TRBJ2-2, the V gene TRBV9; D unclear. This CDR3 has 14 residues. Trimming pared 0 bases from V and 7 bases from J, leaving 10 bases between. Germline CDR1 reads SGDLS; CDR2 reads YYNGEE. The CDR3 sequence: CASSVGSVIGELFF. CDR3 coding DNA: TGTGCCAGCAGCGTAGGGTCGGTTATCGGGGAGCTGTTTTTT. Full variable domain (rest looked up from reference TRBV9 and TRBJ2-2): DSGVTQTPKHLITATGQRVTLRCSPRSGDLSVYWYQQSLDQGLQFLIQYYNGEERAKGNILERFSAQQFPDLHSELNLSSLELGDSALYFCASSVGSVIGELFFGEGSRLTVL.